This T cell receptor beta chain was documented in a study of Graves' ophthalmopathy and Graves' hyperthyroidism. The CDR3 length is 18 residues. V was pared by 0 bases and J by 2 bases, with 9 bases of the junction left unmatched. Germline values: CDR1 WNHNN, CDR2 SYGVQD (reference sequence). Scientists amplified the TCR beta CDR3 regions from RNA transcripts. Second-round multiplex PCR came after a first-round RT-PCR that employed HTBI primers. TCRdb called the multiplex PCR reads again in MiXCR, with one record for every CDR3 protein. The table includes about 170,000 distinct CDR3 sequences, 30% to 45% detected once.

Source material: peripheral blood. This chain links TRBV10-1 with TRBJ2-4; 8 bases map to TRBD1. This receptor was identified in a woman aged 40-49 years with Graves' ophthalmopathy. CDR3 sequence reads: CASSESLGQGATKNIQYF. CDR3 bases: TGCGCCAGCAGTGAGTCCTTGGGGCAGGGGGCAACCAAAAACATTCAGTACTTC.